The 5 T cell receptor beta chains reported below all come from one sample, sequenced in a study of blood T cell repertoires in COVID-19. Profiling relied on immunoSEQ multiplex PCR, and the TCRdb table lists in-frame clones only, not all of them. The sample lists a few hundred thousand clones; around 84% were seen once. The specimen sequenced was peripheral blood. All receptors come from a man in his forties who had recovered from COVID-19.

The gene calls are TRBV7-2 and TRBJ1-2, with D perhaps matching TRBD1 (5 bases). The V gene's germline CDR1 is SGHTA and CDR2 FQGNSA. The ends were cut back, 4 bases at V and 7 bases at J, with 10 bases in the middle. The CDR3 runs to 12 residues. The DNA for the CDR3 is TGTGCCAGCAGCTATGCAGGGTTTGGCTACACCTTC. Translating it yields CASSYAGFGYTF.

The CDR3 sequence: CASSLRQGAGEQYF. The CDR3 DNA is TGTGCCAGCAGCCTTAGACAGGGGGCAGGCGAGCAGTACTTC. The J gene is TRBJ2-7, the V gene TRBV7-2, with 10 nucleotides matching TRBD1. Germline loops: CDR1 SGHTA, CDR2 FQGNSA. Trimming cost V 5 bases and J 6 bases; bases outside gene matches: 7. CDR3 size: 14 residues. The whole variable domain, remainder taken from reference TRBV7-2 and TRBJ2-7, is GAGVSQSPSNKVTEKGKDVELRCDPISGHTALYWYRQSLGQGLEFLIYFQGNSAPDKSGLPSDRFSAERTGGSVSTLTIQRTQQEDSAVYLCASSLRQGAGEQYFGPGTRLTVT.

A few counts support this clone. The chain's CDR3 is CASSLAISGETQYF. CDR3 sequence (DNA): TGTGCCAGCAGCTTGGCGATCAGCGGGGAGACCCAGTACTTC. The chain employs TRBV5-4 and TRBJ2-5, with D maybe TRBD2 (6 bases). V lost 0 bases and J lost 5, with 11 bases in between. Germline CDR1 and CDR2: SGHNT and YYREEE (reference sequence). CDR3 length: 14 amino acids.

The chain links TRBV7-2 to TRBJ2-1; 11 bases are a match to TRBD2. This CDR3 contains 15 residues. J gave up 4 bases and V 5 bases, and 4 bases lay outside the gene matches. Germline CDR1 and CDR2: SGHTA and FQGNSA. As DNA, the CDR3 is TGTGCCAGCAGCCAACTAGCGGGGGTTTACAATGAGCAGTTCTTC. The encoded protein is CASSQLAGVYNEQFF.

This chain joins TRBV19 and TRBJ2-7; no clear D. Germline CDR1 and CDR2: LNHDA and SQIVND (reference sequence). CDR3 length: 15 residues. V was shortened by 1 base and J by 2 bases, with 12 bases between the two germline ends. Here the CDR3 reads CASSIGPPQAYEQYF. CDR3 nucleotide sequence: TGTGCCAGTAGTATAGGTCCCCCCCAGGCCTACGAGCAGTACTTC. Full variable domain (remainder filled in from reference TRBV19 and TRBJ2-7): DGGITQSPKYLFRKEGQNVTLSCEQNLNHDAMYWYRQDPGQGLRLIYYSQIVNDFQKGDIAEGYSVSREKKESFPLTVTSAQKNPTAFYLCASSIGPPQAYEQYFGPGTRLTVT.